The clone carrying this T cell receptor (beta chain) was seen a handful of times. Its antigen remains unknown. The data originate from a study of CD8+ T cells in alopecia areata. Study-level findings and limits: Greater clonality was observed in lesional scalp samples, especially alopecia totalis/universalis, versus normal scalp.

RNA was extracted and reverse transcribed into cDNA as the sequencing template. Produced via immunoSEQ multiplex PCR; TCRdb's table is partial and in-frame only. This sample has around 140,000 clones; more than 45% occur once, and the top ten carry roughly 6.8%. The V and J ends lost 9 bases and 15 bases respectively, with 16 bases between them. The CDR3 spans 10 residues. Germline V gene sequence: CDR1 SGHDT, CDR2 YYEEEE. The sequenced sample consisted of CD4+ T cells sorted from blood. The receptor was derived from a human donor with alopecia areata. This rearrangement joins TRBV5-6 to TRBJ2-1, with D perhaps matching TRBD1 or TRBD2 (5 bases each). The CDR3 DNA reads as TGTGCCACCTTTGTCCCGAGGGGGTTCTTC. As protein: CATFVPRGFF.